One and the same sample provided the 9 T cell receptor beta chains below, sequenced in a study of Graves' ophthalmopathy and Graves' hyperthyroidism. CDR3 regions of TCR beta were amplified from RNA transcripts. An initial RT-PCR round employing HTBI primers preceded a second-round multiplex PCR. MiXCR, run by TCRdb on the multiplex PCR reads, gives a single entry per CDR3 protein. The data hold around 1,000,000 distinct CDR3 sequences, with about 40% observed a single time. Sequenced input: peripheral blood or thyroid tissue (not recorded which). These receptors all come from an adult man with Graves' hyperthyroidism.

The chain joins TRBV20-1 to TRBJ2-5; TRBD2 agrees at 11 bases. The CDR3 extends over 14 amino acids. Looked up from germline, CDR1 is DFQATT and CDR2 is SNEGSKA (reference sequence). Losses at the gene ends were 0 bases for V and 5 bases for J; bases not matched to a gene: 2. The CDR3 here is CSARDRLAGETQYF. DNA of the CDR3: TGCAGTGCTAGAGACCGACTAGCGGGGGAGACCCAGTACTTC.

The chain joins TRBV25-1 to TRBJ1-2, with 7 positions matching TRBD1. The J segment lost 3 bases and the V segment lost 6 bases, leaving 7 bases of the junction unmatched. The CDR3 runs to 14 residues. Germline loops: CDR1 MGHDK, CDR2 SYGVNS. The CDR3 nucleotides are TGTGCCAGCAGCCAGGGGGGAGATTACTATGGCTACACCTTC. Translation: CASSQGGDYYGYTF.

This clonotype has a count of ten or more. The chain links TRBV5-1 to TRBJ2-5, with D tentatively TRBD1 or TRBD2 (5 bases each). This CDR3 is built from 16 residues. Trimming removed 3 bases from V and 4 bases from J, with 19 bases in between. Per germline, CDR1 SGHRS and CDR2 YFSETQ. CDR3 region: CASSWTWDPARETQYF. DNA for the CDR3: TGCGCCAGCAGCTGGACATGGGACCCGGCAAGAGAGACCCAGTACTTC.

The rearrangement joins TRBV7-9 to TRBJ1-2; 11 bases line up with TRBD1. The germline gives CDR1 SEHNR, CDR2 FQNEAQ (reference sequence). V shed 9 bases and J 8 bases; nucleotides not matched to a gene: 17. The CDR3 consists of 16 residues. CDR3 sequence reads: CASLVNQGQGGGGYTF. CDR3 DNA: TGTGCCAGTCTAGTCAACCAGGGACAGGGGGGAGGCGGCTACACCTTC.

The chain's CDR3 is CASSPDGGIGETQYF. The CDR3 bases are TGCGCCAGCAGCCCGGATGGGGGAATAGGGGAGACCCAGTACTTC. The chain has TRBV5-1 and TRBJ2-5; D is tentatively TRBD1 or TRBD2 (5 bases each). Germline values: CDR1 SGHRS, CDR2 YFSETQ. The CDR3 totals 15 residues. Trimming shortened V by 4 bases and J by 5 bases, and 18 bases separated the two germline ends. The whole variable domain, remainder taken from reference TRBV5-1 and TRBJ2-5, is KAGVTQTPRYLIKTRGQQVTLSCSPISGHRSVSWYQQTPGQGLQFLFEYFSETQRNKGNFPGRFSGRQFSNSRSEMNVSTLELGDSALYLCASSPDGGIGETQYFGPGTRLLVL.

This clonotype came up many times. The gene calls are TRBV7-2 and TRBJ1-2, with TRBD1 identical over 8 bases. Germline trimming cut 5 bases from V and 8 bases from J; bases unmatched to any gene: 13. The germline CDR1 and CDR2 sequences are SGHTA and FQGNSA. This CDR3 is 15 amino acids long. CDR3 protein: CASSTSGTGSWGYTF. CDR3 DNA sequence: TGTGCCAGCAGCACATCCGGGACAGGATCGTGGGGCTACACCTTC.

This rearrangement joins TRBV9 to TRBJ1-1; 7 nucleotides agree with TRBD1. This CDR3 contains 13 residues. The junction had 5 bases not matched to a gene; V was cut back by 3 bases and J by 6 bases. CDR1 and CDR2 from the germline V gene are SGDLS and YYNGEE. CDR3 bases: TGTGCCAGCAGCGGGACAGGCTTTGCTGAAGCTTTCTTT. Translated, it gives CASSGTGFAEAFF.

In the case of this clonotype: This sequence may be a read error, since a much larger clone differs from it by one base. The V and J genes are TRBV7-9 and TRBJ2-7, with a possible D match to TRBD1 (6 bases). The V and J ends lost 8 bases and 5 bases respectively, with 19 bases between them. Germline V gene lookup returns CDR1 SEHNR and CDR2 FQNEAQ (reference sequence). This CDR3 has 14 residues. The CDR3 here is CASSGDASTDEQYF. In nucleotides, the CDR3 is TGTGCCAGCTCAGGGGACGCAAGTACGGACGAGCAGTACTTC.

With respect to this clonotype: Likely a read error: the CDR3 ends without its conserved phenylalanine or tryptophan. Because the CDR3's place on the DNA is in doubt, the DNA is left out and the CDR3 is given as listed by TCRdb. The V and J genes are TRBV7-7 and TRBJ2-6. The CDR3 extends over 8 residues, inclusive of both ends. In germline, CDR1 is SSHAT, CDR2 FNYEAQ (reference sequence). The CDR3 is CASSVTNT.